A single sample gave rise to the 7 T cell receptor beta chains below, sequenced in a study of identical twins (dated by TCRdb to about 2016). Receptors were amplified or captured by 5' RACE. These reads were obtained on an Illumina HiSeq 2000. Using fastp at Q25 and MiXCR, TCRdb reprocessed the public reads and kept productive beta chains. Rows matching on CDR3 protein sequence are summarized as one entry with the most common DNA and genes. Counted in this sample were about 530,000 distinct CDR3 sequences; approximately 14% of them appeared once. 0.35% to 0.45% of the sample is in the top ten clones. These data also formed part of another study, on yellow fever vaccine responses in identical twins.

Material for sequencing was CD4+ T cells sorted from blood. The receptors originated from a young woman in good health.

This clonotype was detected ten times or more. This chain uses TRBV20-1 with TRBJ1-5; 7 bases are shared with TRBD1. In germline, CDR1 is DFQATT, CDR2 SNEGSKA (reference sequence). The CDR3 sequence is 14 residues long. The ends lost 4 bases at V and 2 bases at J; junction bases unmatched: 5. CDR3 sequence reads: CSANFGTGNQPQHF. DNA for the CDR3: TGCAGTGCTAATTTCGGGACAGGCAATCAGCCCCAGCATTTT.

This clonotype was seen just once. V usage is TRBV5-5 and J usage is TRBJ2-7; D is uncertain. The CDR3 contains 14 residues. Per the germline V gene, CDR1 is SGHKS and CDR2 is YYEKEE (reference sequence). The ends were cut back, 3 bases at V and 6 bases at J, with 16 bases in the middle. The CDR3 loop is CASSWSPQAAEQYF. The CDR3 nucleotides are TGTGCCAGCAGCTGGTCACCTCAGGCGGCCGAGCAGTACTTC.

The CDR3 sequence is CASSSSLAGVNEQFF. Here the CDR3 DNA reads TGTGCCAGCAGCTCGTCACTAGCGGGAGTTAATGAGCAGTTCTTC. The chain employs TRBV7-3 and TRBJ2-1, with 11 bases fitting TRBD2. CDR3 size: 15 residues. The germline gives CDR1 SGHTA, CDR2 FQGTGA. With V trimmed by 4 bases and J by 7 bases, 6 bases remained unmatched.

In its sample, this clonotype was seen a few times. V is TRBV7-2 and J is TRBJ1-1; D is perhaps TRBD1 (5 bases). V lost 4 bases and J lost 0, with 15 bases in between. Per germline, CDR1 SGHTA and CDR2 FQGNSA. There are 16 residues in the CDR3. CDR3 nucleotide sequence: TGTGCCAGCAGCTCCTCCGACAGTTTCATGAACACTGAAGCTTTCTTT. It translates to CASSSSDSFMNTEAFF.

The chain couples TRBV19 to TRBJ2-5, with D perhaps given as TRBD1 or TRBD2 (6 bases each). V shed 5 bases and J shed 3 bases, with 19 bases lying between them. Per the germline V gene, CDR1 is LNHDA and CDR2 is SQIVND (reference sequence). CDR3 size: 16 residues. Written as DNA, the CDR3 is TGTGCCAGTAGTCCCCAGAGGGGGAGGTACGAAGAGACCCAGTACTTC. Amino acids: CASSPQRGRYEETQYF.

The table lists this clonotype with a few counts. This chain joins TRBV5-1 and TRBJ2-1, with TRBD2 matching 7 bases. Per germline, CDR1 SGHRS and CDR2 YFSETQ. CDR3 length: 18 residues. V shed 6 bases, J shed 5 bases, and the junction held 20 bases outside the gene matches. The CDR3 region has the DNA TGCGCCAGCACCCGGTCGATTCTTACGGACGCGGGGGACAATGAGCAGTTCTTC. Its translation is CASTRSILTDAGDNEQFF.

This clonotype was recorded at least ten times. The chain uses TRBV6-2 or TRBV6-3 and TRBJ1-1; TRBD1 matches 7 bases. The CDR3 runs to 16 residues. Germline V lookup: CDR1 MNHEY, CDR2 SVGEGT. V lost 2 bases to trimming and J lost 10 bases; unmatched junction nucleotides: 16. Here the CDR3 reads CASSYPQGRTHVVAFF. The CDR3 DNA reads TGTGCCAGCAGTTACCCACAGGGGAGAACTCACGTGGTAGCTTTCTTT.